This TCR beta chain was sequenced during a study of cytomegalovirus exposure and HLA in healthy donors (dated by TCRdb to the late 2010s). With regard to the full study: In an earlier analysis of 550 to 750 of the donors, 250 to 350 Gb of sequence data and 90 million to 120 million unique TCR beta sequences from about 190 million T cells were reported. An early release covering roughly 640 HLA-typed donors comprised about 300 gigabases of sequencing data and 65 million to 100 million unique TCR sequences. Of the approximately 400 genotyped donors, about 84% fell in the genetic ancestry cluster associated with self-reported Caucasian donors. The study was designed to test whether signatures of past pathogen exposure could be identified by cataloging public T cell receptors. The study profiled the T cell repertoires of approximately 700 subjects by immunosequencing and related them to cytomegalovirus serostatus. Besides the first cohort of roughly 700 subjects, a separate validation cohort made up of 120 or so different subjects was used. The study combined high-throughput TCR immunosequencing, statistical association of individual TCRs with disease status, and machine learning to predict cytomegalovirus infection status. In a later analysis, previously published TCR beta repertoires from 666 donors were re-analyzed and high-resolution HLA genotyping was added so that TCR occurrence patterns could be studied. In the later analysis, no new phenotypic data were used to find candidate immune exposures; instead, reliance was placed on TCR beta sequences and their occurrence across donors. An earlier analysis of about 620 of the donors applied high-throughput TCR beta sequencing to assess whether each TCR beta V gene segment acted as functional or pseudogenic. Donor age, sex, ethnicity and CMV serostatus were compiled together with the repertoire data. Genome-wide SNP genotypes for about 60% of the roughly 700 donors were used in a later genetic analysis, which treated that subset as a discovery cohort. All discovery cohort repertoires had been generated on a single sequencing platform. Both class I and class II loci were covered by HLA typing, at four-digit resolution. Typing coverage varied by locus: about 629-640 donors for A, B, C, DRB1 and DQB1; 500 to 550 for DQA1; more than 600 for DPA1; around 450 for DPB1. Roughly five DR-DQ haplotypes were treated as single units for association and clustering because of strong linkage in the cohort. On average, around 200,000 unique TCR beta nucleotide sequences were sequenced per donor among about 400 genotyped donors of the cohort, with roughly 18% of those sequences being non-productive.

Library construction relied on the immunoSEQ multiplex PCR assay. For the multiplex PCR, a mixture combining 60 forward primers for TCR Vbeta segments and 13 reverse primers for TCR Jbeta segments was used. The CDR3 region of rearranged TCR beta genes was amplified from genomic DNA with a multiplex PCR assay. Amplified TCR beta libraries were sequenced as 87-base-pair reads on the Illumina HiSeq System. The original pipeline was this. In a later analysis, tens of millions of unique TCR beta chains were counted across the roughly 610 repertoires, and roughly 11 million of these chains were shared by at least two donors. Raw reads were error-corrected and collapsed into unique sequences by a nearest-neighbor algorithm in which closely related sequences were merged to remove PCR and sequencing errors. To assign V, D and J gene segments, CDR3 sequences were aligned to IMGT reference sequences. Each retained sequence needed at least a six-nucleotide match to both a V gene segment and a J gene segment. Rearrangements were called productive when the CDR3 lacked stop codons and stayed in frame with V and J; all others were non-productive. Following IMGT convention, CDR3 was defined as the stretch from the second conserved V-encoded cysteine up to the conserved J-encoded phenylalanine. The earlier analysis of some 600 of the donors excluded sequences that lacked an unambiguous match to a single V gene segment. In an earlier analysis of some 590 of the donors, a V segment was called functional when productive rearrangements were above 56.7%, and segregating when the standard deviation between donors exceeded 5%. A statistical classification framework was built for diagnosing cytomegalovirus status from the catalog of TCR beta chain sequences. In a later analysis, V and J genes were assigned by comparing TCR nucleotide sequences against IMGT/GENE-DB human TR gene sequences. In a later analysis, CDR3 sequences and most-parsimonious VDJ recombination scenarios were assigned using the TCRdist pipeline. In a later analysis, each TCR beta chain was defined by its CDR3 amino acid sequence together with its V-gene family, and reads without a unique V-gene family were excluded. In a later analysis, 500 to 650 highly shared, low-generation-probability nucleotide sequences were removed to address suspected cross-contamination and a sequencing artifact. For each public chain, a later analysis derived a clonal expansion index from normalized ranks of inferred template counts within each repertoire. Generation probabilities in a later analysis came from a VDJ recombination model fitted to out-of-frame rearrangements, and those results were checked against IGoR. Hypergeometric tests were used in a later analysis to score TCR-TCR, TCR-HLA and TCR-CMV co-occurrence, with a repertoire-size bias correction applied to the TCR pairs. To estimate false discovery rates, a later analysis permuted the HLA or CMV assignments 20 times. In a later analysis, co-occurring TCRs were grouped using DBSCAN, and TCRdist sequence similarity was added for clustering within HLA-allele-positive subsets. Repertoires with fewer than 30,000 or more than 120,000 public chains, plus five repertoires with anomalous nucleotide sharing, were excluded from co-occurrence clustering. TCRdb's version of the immuneACCESS table is confined to in-frame rearrangements and falls short of the full clone set. An unresolved V gene accounts for under half of the shortfall where checked; the remainder is of unknown origin. V, J and clone size are those of that table, while D and trimming were read from the DNA. The sample has approximately 190,000 clones on record, approximately 80% of them singletons. Together, the top ten hold 11% to 15% of the sample.

The cohort was made up of approximately 670 healthy bone marrow donors. At the time of sampling, every cohort member was nominally healthy, though immune exposures that went unrecorded were likely present. The donor tested CMV seropositive, placing the donor among the roughly 300 seropositive members of the cohort. A peripheral blood sample was collected from each donor, and TCR beta sequencing was performed on peripheral blood mononuclear cells. Genomic DNA extraction from the blood cell samples was performed with the Qiagen DNeasy Blood Extraction Kit. Comment on this clone: It has no known antigen specificity. No base quality information exists; no much larger clone differs at one position.

The CDR3 covers 14 residues, taking in both the cysteine and the phenylalanine. The retained sequence is limited to the CDR3, 42 bases, with the frame set at the first base. CDR1 and CDR2 are drawn from the germline V gene: SGHAT, FQNNGV. V is pruned by 3 bases and J by 4 bases, leaving 5 bases of the junction without a gene match. What the research found in general, with its limitations: Three of the identified cytomegalovirus-associated TCR beta chains were confirmed in vitro to be specific for cytomegalovirus antigens. Because counts were too low, fewer than 20 rarely observed V segments, including chromosome 9 orphons, were excluded from the earlier analysis of some 590 of the donors. Immune exposure information for the cohort was limited to CMV serostatus. Roughly uniform sequencing depth across donors was assumed in presence/absence analyses, although this assumption may not hold. Most CMV-associated TCR beta chains appeared to be HLA-restricted in a later analysis, and the HLA associations seemed to be driven largely by CMV exposure. According to a later analysis, TCR association rates differed among HLA loci, with DRB1 alleles showing the most associated TCRs and HLA-C alleles showing the fewest. Because HLA typing was unavailable for some donors at each locus, only the typed subset was used in association tests. The authors suggested that the approach could potentially be generalized to other disease states and immunological phenotypes. Some IMGT-functional V segments, including TRBV6-2 and TRBV6-3, could not be distinguished by the 87-base-pair reads and were therefore excluded. When HLA alleles, especially DR and DQ, strongly co-occurred, TCR associations were difficult to assign to individual alleles. A further reported finding was that TCR beta sequences accurately predicted the HLA-A and HLA-B alleles for most subjects in the first cohort. A cluster of highly shared sequence variants was judged likely to represent a technical artifact of the sequencing pipeline. The classifier was reported to diagnose cytomegalovirus status with high specificity and sensitivity in both the original and validation cohorts. Linkage disequilibrium might explain the correlated functional status among segregating V segments, but an unknown experimental factor could not be ruled out. According to a later genetic analysis, donors in an Asian-associated ancestry cluster had fewer N-insertions in productive TCRs than the approximately 610-donor mean. Compared with equally common non-associated chains, HLA-associated TCR beta chains in a later analysis were more clonally expanded and had lower generation probabilities. In an earlier analysis of a few hundred of the donors, most TCR beta V segments were observed in productive rearrangements about 87% or about 30% of the time, broadly matching IMGT annotations. Specific HLA alleles were associated with roughly 16,000 TCR beta sequences at a false discovery rate of 0.05 in a later analysis. Several of the top co-occurrence clusters appeared to be linked to parvovirus B19, influenza, CMV and Epstein-Barr virus, according to a later analysis. In the study, about 150 TCR beta chains were listed as associated with cytomegalovirus. A later genetic analysis associated a missense DCLRE1C variant with V-gene and J-gene trimming of TCR beta chains, and an independent cohort replicated the association. Only TCR beta chains were sequenced in this cohort, and the absence of alpha or paired-chain data limited detectable features. Most TCR sequences were seen in very few donors, while some public TCRs were found in many individuals.

Sequencing was carried out using PBMCs. The chain is made from TRBV11-2 and TRBJ2-7; 8 nucleotides in the junction match TRBD2. The TCR originated in a woman between 25 and 40 years old in good health and CMV-seropositive. The nucleotide sequence is given as TGTGCCAGCAGCTTCGGGGGGGGATTGTACGAGCAGTACTTC. Translated, it gives CASSFGGGLYEQYF.